Listed below are T cell receptor beta chains from one sample, sequenced in a study of cytomegalovirus exposure and HLA in healthy donors. Only in-frame clones appear in the TCRdb table, and some are missing; sequencing was by immunoSEQ multiplex PCR. Found here are over 80,000 clones, around 85% of them singletons; the top ten hold roughly 20%. Sequenced input: PBMCs. These receptor sequences come from a man aged 18 to 30 in good health and CMV-seropositive. The CDR3 runs from the conserved cysteine through the conserved F or W. The D gene is left open where the match is weak. Size is stated for part of the rows, as once, few or many counts, or as a class when the clone is expanded.

CDR3 protein,CDR3 DNA,V gene,D gene,clone size,CDR3 length,J gene
CASSLSGSYNEQFF,TGTGCCAGCAGCCTGAGTGGCTCCTACAATGAGCAGTTCTTC,TRBV5-6,NA,NA,14,TRBJ2-1
CASSHIDRGMDGYTF,TGTGCCAGCAGTCACATTGACAGGGGGATGGATGGCTACACCTTC,TRBV28,TRBD1,once,15,TRBJ1-2
CASSLDNRREAFF,TGCGCCAGCAGCCTGGACAACCGGAGGGAAGCTTTCTTT,TRBV5-1,NA,NA,13,TRBJ1-1
CASSYGTAEAFF,TGTGCCAGCAGTTACGGGACAGCTGAAGCTTTCTTT,TRBV6-5,TRBD1,NA,12,TRBJ1-1
CASSAAPGQGAYEQYF,TGCGCCAGCAGCGCGGCGCCGGGACAGGGGGCCTACGAGCAGTACTTC,TRBV5-1,TRBD1,NA,16,TRBJ2-7
CSVEKSPYEQYF,TGCAGCGTTGAAAAAAGCCCCTACGAGCAGTACTTC,TRBV29-1,NA,NA,12,TRBJ2-7
CASSSGQGDTEAFF,TGTGCCAGCAGTTCAGGACAGGGAGACACTGAAGCTTTCTTT,TRBV27,TRBD1,once,14,TRBJ1-1
CASSSAGSYNEQFF,TGTGCCAGCAGTTCTGCGGGCTCCTACAATGAGCAGTTCTTC,TRBV27,NA,NA,14,TRBJ2-1
CASSPPLNSGGSYNEQFF,TGTGCCAGCAGCCCGCCCCTCAACAGCGGGGGCTCCTACAATGAGCAGTTCTTC,TRBV5-4,TRBD2,NA,18,TRBJ2-1
CASSLWASGIGTGELFF,TGTGCCAGCAGCTTGTGGGCTAGCGGGATCGGCACCGGGGAGCTGTTTTTT,TRBV11-1,TRBD2,NA,17,TRBJ2-2
CASSAGGTSGRDEQFF,TGTGCCAGCAGCGCGGGGGGGACTAGCGGGAGGGATGAGCAGTTCTTC,TRBV9,TRBD2,NA,16,TRBJ2-1
CASSLFTSGSAPGEQYF,TGTGCCAGCAGCTTGTTCACTAGCGGGAGCGCCCCGGGGGAGCAGTACTTC,TRBV5-5,TRBD2,NA,17,TRBJ2-7
CSVLPLGQIDTQYF,TGCAGCGTTTTGCCCCTCGGACAGATAGATACGCAGTATTTT,TRBV29-1,NA,NA,14,TRBJ2-3
CASSYETGARSYTF,TGTGCCAGCAGTTACGAGACAGGGGCGCGAAGCTACACCTTC,TRBV6-5,TRBD1,NA,14,TRBJ1-2
CASSELGQGADGYTF,TGTGCCAGCAGTGAATTAGGACAGGGGGCCGATGGCTACACCTTC,TRBV25-1,TRBD1,NA,15,TRBJ1-2
CASSYASDQPQHF,TGTGCCAGCAGTTACGCCAGCGATCAGCCCCAGCATTTT,TRBV6-6,NA,NA,13,TRBJ1-5
CASGPLVTGELFF,TGTGCTAGTGGTCCTCTCGTGACCGGGGAGCTGTTTTTT,TRBV12-5,NA,few,13,TRBJ2-2
CASSLGGLYRKTQYF,TGTGCCAGCAGCTTAGGCGGACTCTATAGAAAGACCCAGTACTTC,TRBV7-2,NA,NA,15,TRBJ2-5
CAISLTGDRYGYTF,TGTGCCATCAGCCTAACAGGAGATCGTTATGGCTACACCTTC,TRBV10-3,NA,NA,14,TRBJ1-2
CASSSAGGSAVGGYTF,TGTGCCAGCAGCTCGGCAGGGGGCTCGGCCGTGGGGGGCTACACCTTC,TRBV7-9,TRBD1,once,16,TRBJ1-2
CASSQDARSGSYNEQFF,TGTGCCAGCAGCCAAGATGCCCGTAGCGGCTCCTACAATGAGCAGTTCTTC,TRBV4-2,NA,NA,17,TRBJ2-1
CASSLQLSATQRAFF,TGTGCCAGCAGTTTACAGTTATCAGCCACCCAGCGAGCTTTCTTT,TRBV27,NA,NA,15,TRBJ1-1
CASSLSGSLQETQYF,TGTGCCAGCAGCCTCAGCGGGTCCCTCCAAGAGACCCAGTACTTC,TRBV6-5,NA,NA,15,TRBJ2-5
CASSPWGGIDTDTQYF,TGTGCCAGCAGCCCCTGGGGGGGAATAGACACAGATACGCAGTATTTT,TRBV25-1,TRBD2,NA,16,TRBJ2-3
CASLGAQGNEKLFF,TGTGCCAGCCTTGGCGCCCAGGGAAACGAAAAACTGTTTTTT,TRBV6-1,NA,NA,14,TRBJ1-4
CASNRLGTVSTGELFF,TGTGCCAGCAATAGGCTAGGGACTGTCTCCACCGGGGAGCTGTTTTTT,TRBV7-9,NA,NA,16,TRBJ2-2
CASSTDRRLNEQFF,TGTGCCAGCAGTACCGACAGGAGGTTAAATGAGCAGTTCTTC,TRBV6-1,NA,NA,14,TRBJ2-1
CASSGRERVDTQYF,TGTGCCAGCAGCGGCCGGGAGAGGGTTGATACGCAGTATTTT,TRBV9,NA,many,14,TRBJ2-3
CASSLMFGVYEQYF,TGTGCCAGCAGTTTAATGTTCGGGGTCTACGAGCAGTACTTC,TRBV28,NA,NA,14,TRBJ2-7
CASRKPEAGGNEQFF,TGTGCCAGCAGAAAGCCGGAGGCGGGAGGAAATGAGCAGTTCTTC,TRBV7-8,TRBD2,NA,15,TRBJ2-1
CASSRGLADLYNEQFF,TGTGCCAGCAGCCGCGGACTAGCGGACTTATACAATGAGCAGTTCTTC,TRBV7-9,TRBD2,NA,16,TRBJ2-1
CASSQGMWRGYTF,TGTGCCAGCAGCCAGGGGATGTGGCGCGGCTACACCTTC,TRBV5-6,NA,NA,13,TRBJ1-2
CASSLRTGAGEQYF,TGCGCCAGCAGCCTAAGGACAGGGGCGGGCGAGCAGTACTTC,TRBV5-1,TRBD1,NA,14,TRBJ2-7
CASRTGGGGYTGELFF,TGTGCCAGCAGGACAGGGGGCGGGGGTTACACCGGGGAGCTGTTTTTT,TRBV7-6,TRBD1,NA,16,TRBJ2-2
CASSPPGQGAGYTF,TGTGCCAGCAGTCCCCCTGGACAGGGGGCGGGCTACACCTTC,TRBV27,TRBD1,NA,14,TRBJ1-2
CASTTELAKNIQYF,TGTGCCAGCACTACAGAGTTGGCCAAAAACATTCAGTACTTC,TRBV6-1,NA,NA,14,TRBJ2-4
CASSLGGLGNTIYF,TGTGCCAGCAGCTTGGGAGGTTTGGGAAACACCATATATTTT,TRBV5-6,NA,NA,14,TRBJ1-3
CASSLLQGTAYGYTF,TGTGCCAGCAGTTTACTCCAGGGCACGGCCTATGGCTACACCTTC,TRBV28,NA,once,15,TRBJ1-2
CASSFLTVNTEAFF,TGTGCCAGCAGCTTTCTAACGGTGAACACTGAAGCTTTCTTT,TRBV13,NA,once,14,TRBJ1-1
CASSHRLKDRVLETQYF,TGTGCCAGCAGTCACCGTCTCAAGGACAGGGTCCTGGAGACCCAGTACTTC,TRBV28,TRBD1,NA,17,TRBJ2-5
CASSEEESGANVLTF,TGTGCCAGCAGTGAGGAGGAGTCTGGGGCCAACGTCCTGACTTTC,TRBV6-4,NA,NA,15,TRBJ2-6
CASSQSPQGGGELFF,TGCGCCAGCAGCCAGTCCCCACAGGGTGGCGGGGAGCTGTTTTTT,TRBV4-1,NA,NA,15,TRBJ2-2
CASSLEGLAEGDTQYF,TGTGCCAGCAGCTTAGAAGGGCTAGCGGAGGGAGATACGCAGTATTTT,TRBV7-2,TRBD2,NA,16,TRBJ2-3
CASSEGLTGSNQPQHF,TGTGCCAGCAGTGAAGGTTTGACAGGTTCCAATCAGCCCCAGCATTTT,TRBV6-1,NA,NA,16,TRBJ1-5
CASSLGREGRQFF,TGTGCCAGCAGCTTAGGGCGGGAGGGCCGACAGTTCTTC,TRBV11-2,TRBD2,NA,13,TRBJ2-1
CASRPAGTGPLDTQYF,TGTGCCAGTAGGCCCGCCGGGACAGGGCCTCTGGATACGCAGTATTTT,TRBV19,TRBD1,NA,16,TRBJ2-3
CASSKARGFTGELFF,TGTGCCAGCAGCAAAGCAAGGGGATTCACCGGGGAGCTGTTTTTT,TRBV21-1,NA,NA,15,TRBJ2-2
CASSQAFGQGGVNEQFF,TGCGCCAGCAGCCAAGCCTTTGGACAGGGGGGAGTGAATGAGCAGTTCTTC,TRBV4-1,TRBD1,NA,17,TRBJ2-1
CASSLGPSYGYTF,TGTGCCAGCAGTTTAGGCCCCTCCTATGGCTACACCTTC,TRBV27,NA,NA,13,TRBJ1-2
CASSFPGLLGTQYF,TGTGCCAGCAGTTTTCCAGGGTTGTTGGGCACCCAGTACTTC,TRBV28,NA,once,14,TRBJ2-5
CASRKGVPIGNQPQHF,TGTGCCAGCAGAAAAGGGGTCCCCATAGGCAATCAGCCCCAGCATTTT,TRBV28,NA,NA,16,TRBJ1-5
CASSQLTRAYEQYF,TGTGCCAGCAGTCAATTGACAAGAGCCTACGAGCAGTACTTC,TRBV28,NA,NA,14,TRBJ2-7
CASSLSYEQYF,TGTGCCAGCAGCCTATCCTACGAGCAGTACTTC,TRBV13,NA,NA,11,TRBJ2-7
CASSGGLAGGGEQYF,TGTGCCAGCAGTGGGGGACTAGCGGGAGGGGGTGAGCAGTACTTC,TRBV6-5,TRBD2,few,15,TRBJ2-7
CASSPASRPYEQYF,TGTGCCAGCAGCCCCGCTAGCAGGCCCTACGAGCAGTACTTC,TRBV7-9,NA,NA,14,TRBJ2-7
CASSGLPSSYNEQFF,TGTGCCAGCAGTGGACTCCCTAGCTCCTACAATGAGCAGTTCTTC,TRBV2,NA,NA,15,TRBJ2-1
CASSIGRGTDTQYF,TGTGCCAGTAGTATAGGCAGGGGAACAGATACGCAGTATTTT,TRBV19,NA,NA,14,TRBJ2-3
CASSQGTGGISETQYF,TGCGCCAGCAGCCAAGGGACAGGGGGTATCTCGGAGACCCAGTACTTC,TRBV4-1,TRBD1,NA,16,TRBJ2-5